This T cell receptor (beta chain) is drawn from a study of shared clonotypes between healthy human individuals (dated by TCRdb to the early 2020s). With regard to the full study: The cohort included three men and a couple of women between 18 and 49 years of age. The study deeply sequenced blood TCR repertoires of roughly five healthy adults to estimate repertoire size and the extent of clonotype sharing between individuals. To increase sequencing depth and limit assay-specific biases, different laboratories used diverse techniques to prepare libraries and sequence TCR repertoires. Between about 0.8 and 9 billion PBMCs per donor were obtained by leukapheresis. For each donor, three plates each were used for CD4 naive and CD4 memory, two plates were used for CD8 naive, and one plate was used for CD8 memory.

V and J lose 3 bases and 2 bases, and a span of 14 bases separates them. The CDR3 contains 16 residues, cysteine and phenylalanine counted. The retained sequence is limited to the CDR3, 48 bases, with the frame set at the first base. In the germline V gene (reference sequence), CDR1 corresponds to LNHDA and CDR2 to SQIVND. CD8 naive samples consisted of CD45RO-negative cells that were positively selected for CCR7, yielding a CD45RA+CCR7+ population without TemRA cells. The donors were healthy, HIV-negative adults with no recently reported acute infections or vaccinations. Every donor was a Caucasian adult residing in Nashville, Tennessee, USA. After blood collection by leukapheresis, PBMCs were isolated using Ficoll-Histopaque density gradient centrifugation and then cryopreserved in the vapor phase of liquid nitrogen. Analytical flow cytometry was used to check the purity and quantity of every magnetically sorted T cell population. Genomic DNA was isolated from every sorted fraction and measured by UV absorbance on a Nanodrop 2000c.

As concerns this clone: This clone's antigen is unknown. The input lacks base qualities; no much larger clone sits a single base away.

General findings and caveats noted by the study authors: Based on pairwise subsampling, the degree of clonotype sharing among donors was expected to be affected by sequencing depth. Only blood was sampled, and tissue TCR repertoires likely differ from those in blood. Naive subsets generally had larger estimated clonotype richness than memory subsets did. The genetic and exposure-history diversity represented was limited by the small number of donors. Higher generation probabilities were observed for clonotypes shared by all four sorted-subset donors than for non-shared clonotypes. About 5% of naive CD4, around 4% of naive CD8, around 2.3% of memory CD4, and approximately 0.39% of memory CD8 clonotypes were shared across a few donors. Rarefaction of sorted-subset datasets indicated incomplete sequencing despite the large sequencing depth.

Using the deep immunoSEQ assay, TCR CDR3 regions were amplified from genomic DNA by multiplex PCR. Genomic DNA extracted from each cell subset was distributed evenly over all wells of several immunoSEQ 96-well plates, and each plate served as one replicate. Each replicate PCR for sorted subsets received roughly 0.2 ug genomic DNA, equal to tens of thousands of T cell genomes. Purified libraries were measured with a Qubit 3.0 fluorometer, size-checked on a Bioanalyzer 2100, and measured again with the KAPA Library Quantification kit. Every immunoSEQ 96-well plate was sequenced on a dedicated single-read 150-cycle Illumina NextSeq 550 flow cell. On the authors' methods: Because only junctional sequences without quality scores were contained in the immunoSEQ output, filtering matching that applied to full-length reads could not be performed. To assign V/J genes and CDR3, sequences were annotated using PyIR, a Python wrapper for IgBLAST v1.9, with IMGT germline references. Reads were filtered out if the reads had weak V/J assignments (E-value above 1e-6), no CDR3, stop codons, out-of-frame junctions, or ambiguous translated residues. V3J clonotypes were defined as sequences sharing the same inferred V gene, J gene, and CDR3 amino acid sequence. Percentage overlap between repertoires was computed as shared unique clonotypes divided by the size of the smaller repertoire. RTK rarefaction, the Chao1 estimator, and Recon v2.1 estimates of unobserved clonotypes were used to assess repertoire richness. Generation probabilities for all TCRbeta clonotypes obtained by the gDNA method from a few donors were computed using OLGA. Imported from immuneACCESS, the table was reduced by TCRdb to in-frame sequences with V and J called. These copies leave out some clones; in studies compared against another copy, an unresolved V gene accounts for under half, and the cause of the remainder is not known. V, J and clone size are those of that table, while D and trimming were read from the DNA. The sample profile shows a few hundred thousand clones; about 95% of them were found once. The ten largest clones add up to roughly 0.1% of the sample.

Sequenced sample: naive CD8+ T cells sorted from blood. The label giving this sample's cell subset or site can be read as: CD45RA+CCR7+. The chain uses TRBV19 and TRBJ2-1; the D gene cannot be named for sure. The receptor's source is a woman in her 30s in good health. The DNA is TGTGCCAGTAGTATTCCCCCCCCCGCGCCCTACAATGAGCAGTTCTTC. Protein translation: CASSIPPPAPYNEQFF.